The 23 T cell receptor beta chains in this list originate from one sample, sequenced in a study of technical replicates of blood from a handful of donors (dated 2017 in TCRdb). Library construction relied on the immunoSEQ multiplex PCR assay. The immuneACCESS repertoire file appears here via TCRdb, limited to in-frame rearrangements. These files lack a portion of the clones; in checked studies, under half of the deficit traces to unresolved V genes, and the cause of the others is not known. Present in this sample are about 82,000 clones, 96% of which were seen just once. Around 0.38% of the sample is held by the ten biggest clonotypes. Sequencing was performed on T cells isolated from PBMCs. The receptor source for this set is a human donor in good health.

The J gene is TRBJ2-3, the V gene TRBV5-1; TRBD1 agrees at 9 bases. CDR1 and CDR2 (germline): SGHRS, YFSETQ. The CDR3 runs 17 residues. V dropped 0 bases and J dropped 2; count of bases not matched to a gene: 7. The CDR3 here is CASSLARGQGVTDTQYF. The CDR3 DNA sequence: TGCGCCAGCAGCTTGGCCCGGGGACAGGGAGTCACAGATACGCAGTATTTT.

The gene calls are TRBV11-2 and TRBJ1-1; the D is unclear. CDR3 length: 14 amino acids. Germline CDR1 and CDR2: SGHAT and FQNNGV. The V end was cut by 1 base, the J end by 4 bases, with 10 bases between. The CDR3 reads CASSLVVEGTEAFF. Written as DNA, the CDR3 is TGTGCCAGCAGCTTAGTAGTCGAGGGCACTGAAGCTTTCTTT.

This chain connects TRBV19 to TRBJ2-7, with a possible D match to TRBD1 (6 bases). CDR1 LNHDA and CDR2 SQIVND come from the germline V gene (reference sequence). CDR3 length equals 14 residues. With 2 bases removed from V and 4 bases from J, the gap between germline ends came to 12 bases. The CDR3 DNA reads as TGTGCCAGTAGTATATCGGCAGGGGTATACGAGCAGTACTTC. It encodes CASSISAGVYEQYF.

The chain couples TRBV7-8 to TRBJ2-2; D unclear. Germline-derived CDR1 and CDR2 are SGHVS and FQNEAQ. The CDR3 loop spans 14 amino acids. Between the trimmed V and J ends, which lost 3 bases and 0 bases, there was a span of 5 bases. The CDR3 region has the DNA TGTGCCAGCAGCTTCTACCCGAACACCGGGGAGCTGTTTTTT. Amino acid sequence: CASSFYPNTGELFF.

As for this clone: Other DNA variants within this sample encode the same CDR3. J is TRBJ2-7 and V is TRBV27; a weak D match, TRBD2 (5 bases). The CDR3 runs to 13 residues. CDR1 is MNHEY and CDR2 is SMNVEV in the germline V gene (reference sequence). Trimming left V 2 bases short and J 0 bases short, with 5 bases between. CDR3 loop: CASSLGLSYEQYF. The CDR3 DNA reads TGTGCCAGCAGTTTAGGACTCTCCTACGAGCAGTACTTC.

This chain uses TRBV29-1 with TRBJ2-7; D gene uncertain. Trimming took 4 bases from V and 0 from J, leaving 7 bases between them. The CDR3 length is 12 residues. Germline values: CDR1 SQVTM, CDR2 ANQGSEA. Here the CDR3 reads CSVAYSSYEQYF. The CDR3, as DNA: TGCAGCGTTGCATACAGCTCCTACGAGCAGTACTTC.

The genes are TRBV5-1 and TRBJ2-7; D is undetermined. Germline loops: CDR1 SGHRS, CDR2 YFSETQ. The CDR3 length is 11 residues. Between the trimmed V and J ends, which lost 1 base and 8 bases, there was a span of 7 bases. CDR3 amino acids: CASSLLGQQYF. The CDR3 DNA follows: TGCGCCAGCAGCTTGTTGGGCCAGCAGTACTTC.

In DNA, the CDR3 is TGTGCCCTCGCAGAAGCGGGAGGCTCCTACGAGCAGTACTTC. Protein: CALAEAGGSYEQYF. J is TRBJ2-7 and V is TRBV10-3; TRBD2 matches 9 bases. Germline assignment: CDR1 ENHRY and CDR2 SYGVKD. The CDR3 has 14 residues. The J segment lost 0 bases and the V segment lost 11 bases, leaving 8 bases of the junction unmatched.

This clone is a singleton in its sample. The genes are TRBV6-5 and TRBJ2-7; 7 bases map to TRBD1. Germline assignment: CDR1 MNHEY and CDR2 SVGAGI. This CDR3 is 13 amino acids long. With 5 bases clipped from V and 2 bases from J, the junction kept 3 bases outside the gene matches. In DNA, the CDR3 is TGTGCCAGCAGTCCGGACAGGACCTACGAGCAGTACTTC. This sequence encodes CASSPDRTYEQYF.

The V gene is TRBV27, the J gene TRBJ2-5, with 7 bases identical to TRBD1. J lost 7 bases, V lost 5 bases, and 7 bases had no gene match. The V gene's germline CDR1 is MNHEY and CDR2 SMNVEV (reference sequence). The CDR3 loop spans 13 amino acids. CDR3 in amino acids: CASSTTGLATQYF. The CDR3 DNA reads TGTGCCAGCAGTACGACAGGGTTGGCGACCCAGTACTTC.

This clone was observed once. V gene TRBV6-1 combines with J gene TRBJ2-3, with 14 bases fitting TRBD2. Unmatched junction bases numbered 5, after V lost 10 bases and J lost 5 bases. CDR1 and CDR2 (germline): MNHNS, SASEGT. This CDR3 contains 14 residues. CDR3 region: CAMRLAGGLDTQYF. For the CDR3, the DNA is TGTGCCATGCGACTAGCGGGAGGGCTAGATACGCAGTATTTT.

The V call is TRBV2, the J call TRBJ2-7; 9 positions agree with TRBD1. Trimming took 11 bases from V and 5 from J; bases not matched to a gene: 4. The CDR3 consists of 11 residues. Germline V gives CDR1 SNHLY, CDR2 FYNNEI. The DNA for the CDR3 is TGTGCCGGGGGACAGGGTCACGAGCAGTACTTC. The encoded protein is CAGGQGHEQYF.

This clone appeared once. The chain couples TRBV7-6 to TRBJ1-1, with D maybe TRBD1 (6 bases). CDR1 is SGHVS and CDR2 is FNYEAQ in the germline V gene. Trimming left V 5 bases short and J 1 base short, with 8 bases between. The CDR3 consists of 13 residues. CDR3 loop: CASSSRGNTEAFF. Written as DNA, the CDR3 is TGTGCCAGCAGCAGCAGGGGGAACACTGAAGCTTTCTTT.

This rearrangement joins TRBV4-3 to TRBJ1-2; 8 nucleotides align to TRBD1. The CDR3 sequence is 15 residues long. V lost 3 bases, J lost 3 bases, and 6 bases stayed unmatched. Germline V lookup: CDR1 LGHNA, CDR2 YSLEER. CDR3 protein: CASSQALQGDYGYTF. In DNA form, the CDR3 reads TGCGCCAGCAGCCAGGCCCTACAGGGGGACTATGGCTACACCTTC.

V is TRBV2 and J is TRBJ1-1; D ambiguous. The V gene lost 10 bases and the J gene lost 1 base, with 7 bases spanning the gap. The CDR3 loop spans 11 amino acids. CDR1 and CDR2 (germline): SNHLY, FYNNEI. CDR3 nucleotides: TGTGCCATTCAGTCGAACACTGAAGCTTTCTTT. Translated, it gives CAIQSNTEAFF.

The CDR3 sequence: CASSQGGVDEQFF. The CDR3 coding sequence is TGTGCCAGCAGCCAGGGTGGAGTGGATGAGCAGTTCTTC. The chain combines TRBV7-9 with TRBJ2-1, with D possibly being TRBD1 (5 bases). V was shortened by 5 bases and J by 8 bases, with 13 bases between the two germline ends. The length of the CDR3 is 13 residues. Germline lookup yields CDR1 SEHNR and CDR2 FQNEAQ (reference sequence).

V is TRBV5-1 and J is TRBJ2-7; D gene unclear. The CDR3 totals 13 residues. Germline V gene lookup returns CDR1 SGHRS and CDR2 YFSETQ. V shed 0 bases and J shed 2 bases, with 6 bases lying between them. Written as DNA, the CDR3 is TGCGCCAGCAGCTTGGATATTACCTACGAGCAGTACTTC. It yields the protein CASSLDITYEQYF.

This rearrangement joins TRBV6-5 to TRBJ2-7, with a possible D match to TRBD2 (6 bases). The CDR3 runs 13 residues. Germline values: CDR1 MNHEY, CDR2 SVGAGI. Trimming took 8 bases from V and 0 from J, leaving 11 bases between them. The CDR3 protein is CASLGGASYEQYF. The DNA for the CDR3 is TGTGCCAGCCTTGGAGGGGCCTCCTACGAGCAGTACTTC.

The gene calls are TRBV4-3 and TRBJ2-7; tentatively, D is TRBD2 (5 bases). V was clipped by 3 bases and J by 6 bases, with 9 bases between them. This CDR3 comprises 12 residues. CDR1 is LGHNA, CDR2 YSLEER, per germline. CDR3 bases: TGCGCCAGCAGCCAGGGAGAGGGCGAGCAGTACTTC. This codes for CASSQGEGEQYF.

For the CDR3, the DNA is TGTGCCAGCAGTCTTGACAGGGTTAGAACTAATGAAAAACTGTTTTTT. Amino acids: CASSLDRVRTNEKLFF. This rearrangement joins TRBV25-1 to TRBJ1-4; 7 bases line up with TRBD1. Germline V lookup: CDR1 MGHDK, CDR2 SYGVNS. With V trimmed by 5 bases and J by 1 base, 7 bases remained unmatched. The CDR3 consists of 16 residues. Based on the CDR3 plus reference TRBV25-1 and TRBJ1-4, the full variable domain is EADIYQTPRYLVIGTGKKITLECSQTMGHDKMYWYQQDPGMELHLIHYSYGVNSTEKGDLSSESTVSRIRTEHFPLTLESARPSHTSQYLCASSLDRVRTNEKLFFGSGTQLSVL.

This clone has only one observation. The chain carries TRBV9 and TRBJ2-5; 9 bases map to TRBD1. The trim removed 3 bases at V and 4 bases at J, leaving 13 bases unmatched. CDR3 length: 17 amino acids. CDR1 is SGDLS and CDR2 is YYNGEE in the germline V gene. This chain's CDR3 is CASSEGIAGTGRETQYF. CDR3 DNA: TGTGCCAGCAGCGAGGGAATTGCCGGGACAGGGCGAGAGACCCAGTACTTC.

The chain recombines TRBV7-9 with TRBJ1-4; 9 bases line up with TRBD1. Germline assignment: CDR1 SEHNR and CDR2 FQNEAQ (reference sequence). This CDR3 has 15 amino acids. V dropped 5 bases and J dropped 2; count of bases not matched to a gene: 3. CDR3 sequence reads: CASSPQGATNEKLFF. The CDR3 bases are TGTGCCAGCAGCCCACAGGGGGCCACTAATGAAAAACTGTTTTTT.

The genes are TRBV5-4 and TRBJ2-5; the match to TRBD2 covers 7 bases. CDR1 is SGHNT, CDR2 YYREEE, per germline (reference sequence). The CDR3 contains 13 residues. The V segment lost 10 bases and the J segment 1 base; nucleotides outside the gene matches: 7. CDR3 sequence reads: CAYMLAVQETQYF. The CDR3 DNA sequence: TGTGCCTACATGCTAGCGGTCCAAGAGACCCAGTACTTC. The variable domain in full, with the rest retrieved from reference TRBV5-4 and TRBJ2-5, is ETGVTQSPTHLIKTRGQQVTLRCSSQSGHNTVSWYQQALGQGPQFIFQYYREEENGRGNFPPRFSGLQFPNYSSELNVNALELDDSALYLCAYMLAVQETQYFGPGTRLLVL.